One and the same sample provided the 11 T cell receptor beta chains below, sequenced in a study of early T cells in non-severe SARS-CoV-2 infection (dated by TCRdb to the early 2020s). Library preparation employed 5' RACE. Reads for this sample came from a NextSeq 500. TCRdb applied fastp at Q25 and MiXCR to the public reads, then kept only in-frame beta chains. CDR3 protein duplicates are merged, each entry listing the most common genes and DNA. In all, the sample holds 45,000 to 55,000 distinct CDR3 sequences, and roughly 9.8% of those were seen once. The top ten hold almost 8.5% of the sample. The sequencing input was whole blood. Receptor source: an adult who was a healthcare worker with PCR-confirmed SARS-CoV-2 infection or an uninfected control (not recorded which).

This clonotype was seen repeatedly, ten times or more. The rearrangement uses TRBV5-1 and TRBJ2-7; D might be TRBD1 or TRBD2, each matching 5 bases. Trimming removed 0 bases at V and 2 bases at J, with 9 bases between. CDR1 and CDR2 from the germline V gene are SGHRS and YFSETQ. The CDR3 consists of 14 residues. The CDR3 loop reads CASSLDGATYEQYF. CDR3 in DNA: TGCGCCAGCAGCTTGGACGGGGCCACCTACGAGCAGTACTTC.

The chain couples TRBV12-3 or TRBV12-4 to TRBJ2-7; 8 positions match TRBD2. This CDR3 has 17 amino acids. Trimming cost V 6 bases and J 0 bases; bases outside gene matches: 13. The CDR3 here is CASRTSSSGQSSYEQYF. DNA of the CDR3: TGTGCCAGCAGAACTTCTTCTAGCGGGCAGAGCTCCTACGAGCAGTACTTC.

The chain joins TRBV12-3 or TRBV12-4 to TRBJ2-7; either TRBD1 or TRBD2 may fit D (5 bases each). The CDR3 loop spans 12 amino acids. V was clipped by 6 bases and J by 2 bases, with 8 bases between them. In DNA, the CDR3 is TGTGCCAGCAGCTTGGGGGCCTACGAGCAGTACTTC. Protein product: CASSLGAYEQYF.

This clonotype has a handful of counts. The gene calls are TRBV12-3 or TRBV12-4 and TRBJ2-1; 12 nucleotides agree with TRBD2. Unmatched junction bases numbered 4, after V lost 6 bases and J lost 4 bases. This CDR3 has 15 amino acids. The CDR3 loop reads CASSRLAGVYNEQFF. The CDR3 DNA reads TGTGCCAGCAGCCGACTAGCGGGGGTTTACAATGAGCAGTTCTTC.

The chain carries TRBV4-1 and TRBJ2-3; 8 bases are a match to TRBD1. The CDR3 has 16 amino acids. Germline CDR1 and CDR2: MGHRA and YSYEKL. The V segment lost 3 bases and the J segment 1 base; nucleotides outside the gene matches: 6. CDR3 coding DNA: TGCGCCAGCAGCCAGGGATTGGGACAGGGCACAGATACGCAGTATTTT. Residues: CASSQGLGQGTDTQYF.

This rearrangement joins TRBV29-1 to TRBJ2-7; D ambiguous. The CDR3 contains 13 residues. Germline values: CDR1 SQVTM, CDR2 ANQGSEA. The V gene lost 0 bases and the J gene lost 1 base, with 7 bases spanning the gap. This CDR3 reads CSVEDLRSYEQYF. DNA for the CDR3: TGCAGCGTTGAAGATCTAAGGTCCTACGAGCAGTACTTC.

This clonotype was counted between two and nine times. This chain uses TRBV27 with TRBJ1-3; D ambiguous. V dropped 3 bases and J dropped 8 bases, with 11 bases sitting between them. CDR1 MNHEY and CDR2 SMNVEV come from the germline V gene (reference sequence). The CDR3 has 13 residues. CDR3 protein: CASSFRRADTIYF. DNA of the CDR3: TGTGCCAGCAGTTTCCGCCGTGCGGACACCATATATTTT.

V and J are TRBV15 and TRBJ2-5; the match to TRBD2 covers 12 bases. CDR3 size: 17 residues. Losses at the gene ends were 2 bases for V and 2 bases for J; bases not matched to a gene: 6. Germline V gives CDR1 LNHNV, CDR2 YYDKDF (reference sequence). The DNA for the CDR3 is TGTGCCACCAGCAGACAACTAGCGGGAGGAAGTCAAGAGACCCAGTACTTC. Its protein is CATSRQLAGGSQETQYF.

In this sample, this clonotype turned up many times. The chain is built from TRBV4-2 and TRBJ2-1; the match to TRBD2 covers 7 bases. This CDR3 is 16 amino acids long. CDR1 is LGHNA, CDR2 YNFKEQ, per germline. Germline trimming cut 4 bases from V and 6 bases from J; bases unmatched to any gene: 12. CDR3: CASSPPAAGVGNEQFF. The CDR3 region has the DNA TGTGCCAGCAGCCCCCCGGCGGCGGGAGTTGGCAATGAGCAGTTCTTC.

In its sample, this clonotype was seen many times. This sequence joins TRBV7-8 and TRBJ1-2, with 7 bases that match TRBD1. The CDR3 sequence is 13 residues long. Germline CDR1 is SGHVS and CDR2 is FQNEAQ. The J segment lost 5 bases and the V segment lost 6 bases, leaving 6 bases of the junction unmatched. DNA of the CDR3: TGTGCCAGCAGACCCGGGACAGAATATGGCTACACCTTC. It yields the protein CASRPGTEYGYTF.

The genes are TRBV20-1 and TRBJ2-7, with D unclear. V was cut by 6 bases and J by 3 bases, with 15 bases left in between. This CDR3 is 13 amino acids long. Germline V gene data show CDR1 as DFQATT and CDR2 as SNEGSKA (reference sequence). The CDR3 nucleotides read TGCAGTGCGGTGGTTAGGGAATTCTACGAGCAGTACTTC. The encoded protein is CSAVVREFYEQYF.